This TCR beta chain is from a study of T cell responses to AZD1222 COVID-19 vaccine. General study findings and limits: Every sample of the repertoires postdated the peak T cell response.

The table came from immunoSEQ multiplex PCR; TCRdb's copy has only in-frame clones and leaves some out. The table shows 85,000 to 100,000 clones, with 85% to 90% occurring only once. V shed 4 bases and J 11 bases; nucleotides not matched to a gene: 10. The CDR3 consists of 13 residues. Germline loops: CDR1 LNHDA, CDR2 SQIVND (reference sequence). This clone appeared once. Its antigen is unidentified. Material: peripheral blood, obtained on day 0 of AZD1222 vaccination. This chain uses TRBV19 with TRBJ2-7, with TRBD1 matching 8 bases. This TCR came from an adult in good health. Written as DNA, the CDR3 is TGTGCCAGTAGTACCACACAAGGACAGGGAGAGTACTTC. Translating gives CASSTTQGQGEYF.